A selection of T cell receptor beta chains follows, all from one sample in a study of shared clonotypes between healthy human individuals. Method: immunoSEQ multiplex PCR; TCRdb's copy keeps in-frame clones and lacks some. The data hold some 2 million clones, with roughly 95% observed a single time. The specimen sequenced was naive CD4+ T cells sorted from blood. The receptors here all came from a man between 18 and 29 years old in good health. CDR3s include the opening cysteine and the closing phenylalanine or tryptophan. A D gene is named only where the DNA matches it firmly. Clone size appears in some rows only: once, few, many, or a class for an expanded clone.

CDR3 | DNA | V | D | size | J
CASVLHGTGGEQRYTF | TGTGCCAGCGTCCTACACGGGACAGGGGGCGAACAACGCTACACCTTC | TRBV11-2 | TRBD1 | . | TRBJ1-2
CASSDSRGSSYEQYF | TGTGCCAGCAGCGACTCTCGGGGCTCCTCCTACGAGCAGTACTTC | TRBV5-4 | . | . | TRBJ2-7
CASSPPQGQGGAFF | TGTGCCAGCAGCCCTCCCCAAGGACAGGGGGGAGCTTTCTTT | TRBV6-6 | TRBD1 | . | TRBJ1-1
CASRAKGKPQHF | TGTGCCAGCAGAGCAAAGGGCAAGCCCCAGCATTTT | TRBV2 | . | . | TRBJ1-5
CASSFDRGEKLFF | TGTGCCAGCAGCTTTGACAGGGGCGAAAAACTGTTTTTT | TRBV5-6 | TRBD1 | . | TRBJ1-4
CSVENSGELFF | TGCAGCGTTGAAAATTCCGGGGAGCTGTTTTTT | TRBV29-1 | . | . | TRBJ2-2
CSALTDTEAFF | TGCAGTGCCCTGACCGACACTGAAGCTTTCTTT | TRBV20-1 | . | . | TRBJ1-1
CASSRLWQGDNYGYTF | TGTGCCAGCAGCCGTCTGTGGCAGGGAGATAACTATGGCTACACCTTC | TRBV9 | . | . | TRBJ1-2
CASSLDSPGPYEQYF | TGTGCCAGCAGCTTAGACTCCCCTGGCCCCTACGAGCAGTACTTC | TRBV11-2 | . | . | TRBJ2-7
CASSVGQGKYNSPLHF | TGTGCCAGCAGTGTAGGGCAGGGGAAATATAATTCACCCCTCCACTTT | TRBV6-6 | . | many | TRBJ1-6
CASSLAGVYNSPLHF | TGTGCCAGCAGCTTAGCCGGCGTTTATAATTCACCCCTCCACTTT | TRBV7-9 | . | . | TRBJ1-6
CASSELDGNYGYTF | TGTGCCAGCAGTGAGTTGGACGGGAACTATGGCTACACCTTC | TRBV6-1 | . | . | TRBJ1-2
CANLVPGQGKGSNSPLHF | TGTGCCAACCTAGTCCCGGGACAGGGTAAGGGCTCGAATTCACCCCTCCACTTT | TRBV6-9 | TRBD1 | . | TRBJ1-6
CAGRFLGTDTQYF | TGTGCCGGACGGTTTTTGGGCACAGATACGCAGTATTTT | TRBV5-4 | . | . | TRBJ2-3
CASRSPAGQLEQYF | TGTGCCAGCAGATCTCCGGCAGGGCAACTGGAGCAGTACTTC | TRBV28 | . | . | TRBJ2-7
CASSSQGTDQPQHF | TGTGCCAGCTCAAGCCAGGGGACGGATCAGCCCCAGCATTTT | TRBV18 | . | . | TRBJ1-5
CASSLSLRGGNQPQHF | TGTGCCAGCAGTTTATCCCTCAGGGGGGGCAATCAGCCCCAGCATTTT | TRBV27 | TRBD1 | . | TRBJ1-5
CASSLRTGTDTQYF | TGCGCCAGCAGCTTAAGGACAGGCACAGATACGCAGTATTTT | TRBV5-1 | . | once | TRBJ2-3
CASSLRGASEKLFF | TGTGCCAGCAGCCTCAGGGGCGCTAGTGAAAAACTGTTTTTT | TRBV7-9 | . | once | TRBJ1-4
CASSEALGQGALRLHF | TGCGCCAGCAGTGAAGCTCTGGGACAGGGGGCCCTTCGCCTCCACTTT | TRBV10-2 | TRBD1 | . | TRBJ1-6
CAISRGGTNTEAFF | TGTGCCATCAGTAGGGGAGGGACTAACACTGAAGCTTTCTTT | TRBV10-3 | . | . | TRBJ1-1
CASSLMTGSGNTIYF | TGTGCCAGCAGCCTTATGACAGGCTCTGGAAACACCATATATTTT | TRBV11-2 | . | . | TRBJ1-3
CASTLEGSYNEQFF | TGTGCCAGCACCCTAGAGGGCTCCTACAATGAGCAGTTCTTC | TRBV2 | . | . | TRBJ2-1
CASSPQGGETQYF | TGTGCCAGCTCACCCCAGGGAGGAGAGACCCAGTACTTC | TRBV18 | . | . | TRBJ2-5
CASTTWGGQETQYF | TGTGCCAGCACCACCTGGGGCGGCCAAGAGACCCAGTACTTC | TRBV7-2 | . | . | TRBJ2-5
CASSLAGIPETQYF | TGTGCCAGCAGCTTAGCGGGCATCCCAGAGACCCAGTACTTC | TRBV7-2 | . | . | TRBJ2-5
CASGDIGIGNTEAFF | TGTGCCAGCGGAGACATCGGGATCGGGAACACTGAAGCTTTCTTT | TRBV2 | . | . | TRBJ1-1
CASSLDRATKNIQYF | TGTGCCAGCAGCTTAGACAGGGCCACCAAAAACATTCAGTACTTC | TRBV7-2 | . | . | TRBJ2-4
CASSLGRGDYTF | TGCGCCAGCAGCTTGGGCAGGGGCGACTACACCTTC | TRBV5-1 | . | . | TRBJ1-2
CASSYGETQYF | TGTGCCAGCAGTTACGGGGAGACCCAGTACTTC | TRBV6-5 | . | few | TRBJ2-5
CASSFGGAGTDTQYF | TGCGCCAGCAGCTTTGGGGGCGCTGGCACAGATACGCAGTATTTT | TRBV5-1 | . | . | TRBJ2-3
CASSSRGPSNYGYTF | TGTGCCAGCAGCTCGAGAGGCCCCTCTAACTATGGCTACACCTTC | TRBV6-1 | . | . | TRBJ1-2
CASSRDPTDEQFF | TGTGCCAGCAGTCGGGACCCCACAGATGAGCAGTTCTTC | TRBV6-5 | . | . | TRBJ2-1
CASRAFSSITYEQYF | TGTGCCAGCCGAGCTTTCTCCAGTATCACCTACGAGCAGTACTTC | TRBV7-6 | . | . | TRBJ2-7
CASSTQAGQPQHF | TGTGCCAGTAGTACCCAGGCAGGCCAGCCCCAGCATTTT | TRBV19 | . | . | TRBJ1-5
CAWSVGLTSGTGYGYTF | TGTGCCTGGAGTGTAGGGTTAACCAGTGGGACGGGCTATGGCTACACCTTC | TRBV30 | . | . | TRBJ1-2
CASSLPGQQSYEQYF | TGTGCCAGCAGTTTACCGGGACAGCAATCCTACGAGCAGTACTTC | TRBV28 | TRBD1 | . | TRBJ2-7
CASSRDSWTDGYTF | TGTGCCAGCAGTCGGGACAGTTGGACAGATGGCTACACCTTC | TRBV6-5 | TRBD1 | few | TRBJ1-2
CASSLAAPNTGELFF | TGTGCCAGCAGCTTGGCTGCCCCTAACACCGGGGAGCTGTTTTTT | TRBV5-5 | . | once | TRBJ2-2
CASSQGWSWVAGSTDTQYF | TGCGCCAGCAGCCAAGGTTGGAGCTGGGTAGCGGGGAGCACAGATACGCAGTATTTT | TRBV4-3 | TRBD2 | . | TRBJ2-3
CASGDHSGNTIYF | TGCGCATCGGGGGACCACTCTGGAAACACCATATATTTT | TRBV6-6 | . | . | TRBJ1-3
CASSPGPGVGYTF | TGTGCCAGCAGCCCGGGGCCAGGGGTCGGCTACACCTTC | TRBV7-9 | . | once | TRBJ1-2
CASSVGRAGRPDTQYF | TGTGCCAGCAGCGTAGGACGAGCGGGACGGCCAGATACGCAGTATTTT | TRBV9 | TRBD2 | . | TRBJ2-3
CASRPTGQGTEAFF | TGCGCCAGCAGGCCTACTGGACAGGGGACTGAAGCTTTCTTT | TRBV4-1 | TRBD1 | . | TRBJ1-1
CASSQPGGINTIYF | TGTGCCAGCAGCCAACCGGGCGGGATAAACACCATATATTTT | TRBV5-4 | . | . | TRBJ1-3
CAISDSGSNTEAFF | TGTGCCATCAGTGACTCTGGGAGTAACACTGAAGCTTTCTTT | TRBV10-3 | . | . | TRBJ1-1
CASSFILGTEAFF | TGCGCCAGCAGCTTTATCCTTGGGACTGAAGCTTTCTTT | TRBV5-1 | . | . | TRBJ1-1
CASSYRERAEAFF | TGTGCCAGTAGTTACAGGGAAAGGGCTGAAGCTTTCTTT | TRBV19 | . | . | TRBJ1-1
CAISENRGGRTDTQYF | TGTGCCATCAGTGAGAACAGGGGAGGTCGCACAGATACGCAGTATTTT | TRBV10-3 | . | once | TRBJ2-3
CAWSQGSSNEKLFF | TGTGCCTGGAGTCAGGGGTCGTCTAATGAAAAACTGTTTTTT | TRBV30 | . | . | TRBJ1-4
CASSANTANTGELFF | TGTGCCAGCAGTGCAAACACCGCGAACACCGGGGAGCTGTTTTTT | TRBV6-1 | . | once | TRBJ2-2
CASSLPGSRSGEQYF | TGTGCCAGCTCACTTCCGGGATCTCGGTCCGGCGAGCAGTACTTC | TRBV18 | . | . | TRBJ2-7
CASSSGGNNSPLHF | TGTGCCAGCAGCTCTGGGGGTAATAATTCACCCCTCCACTTT | TRBV11-3 | . | . | TRBJ1-6
CASSLSGTAVAFF | TGCGCCAGCAGCTTGTCGGGGACCGCTGTCGCTTTCTTT | TRBV5-1 | . | . | TRBJ1-1
CASTLGSQGARGYTF | TGTGCCAGCACCTTGGGGAGTCAGGGGGCGCGTGGCTACACCTTC | TRBV28 | TRBD1 | . | TRBJ1-2
CASSLGQIYGYTF | TGTGCCAGCAGTTTAGGGCAGATCTATGGCTACACCTTC | TRBV6-6 | . | . | TRBJ1-2
CASSPLDPEVGQPQHF | TGTGCCAGCTCACCACTTGATCCGGAAGTTGGTCAGCCCCAGCATTTT | TRBV18 | . | . | TRBJ1-5
CASSLDRDRLPYSNQPQHF | TGTGCCAGCAGCCTAGACCGGGACAGGTTACCGTATAGCAATCAGCCCCAGCATTTT | TRBV5-6 | TRBD1 | . | TRBJ1-5